Listed here are 16 T cell receptor beta chains from one sample, sequenced in a study of cytomegalovirus exposure and HLA in healthy donors. A multiplex PCR was run with 60 Vbeta primers and 13 Jbeta primers. Libraries were prepared by immunoSEQ multiplex PCR; TCRdb keeps only in-frame clonotypes and omits some of them. The repertoire has some 220,000 clones, roughly 79% of them found once; the top ten carry 0.58%. Sequenced input: PBMCs. These receptors all stem from a woman in her thirties or forties in good health and CMV-seronegative.

The chain has TRBV28 and TRBJ2-5; D may be TRBD1 (6 bases). The CDR3 consists of 13 residues. Per germline, CDR1 MDHEN and CDR2 SYDVKM. Trimming shortened V by 6 bases and J by 9 bases, and 17 bases separated the two germline ends. This chain's CDR3 is CASRSQGVGAQYF. The CDR3 region has the DNA TGTGCCAGCAGGTCACAGGGAGTTGGGGCCCAGTACTTC.

The rearrangement links TRBV2 to TRBJ1-2; a weak D match, TRBD1 (5 bases). CDR1 and CDR2 (germline): SNHLY, FYNNEI. This CDR3 has 14 amino acids. The V and J ends lost 3 bases and 3 bases respectively, with 11 bases between them. The DNA of the CDR3 is TGTGCCAGCAGTGATAGGGGCGGCTACTATGGCTACACCTTC. Residues: CASSDRGGYYGYTF.

The chain employs TRBV4-1 and TRBJ1-6; D call uncertain. The CDR3 has 15 amino acids. Trimming took 1 base from V and 7 from J, leaving 11 bases between them. Germline CDR1 and CDR2: MGHRA and YSYEKL. Here the CDR3 reads CASSQAPNGNSPLHF. The CDR3 nucleotides are TGCGCCAGCAGCCAAGCCCCCAACGGGAATTCACCCCTCCACTTT.

This clone turned up a few times. The chain joins TRBV29-1 to TRBJ1-2; 8 bases are a match to TRBD1. The CDR3 is 14 residues long. Germline V gives CDR1 SQVTM, CDR2 ANQGSEA. J was trimmed by 4 bases and V by 1 base; bases with no gene match: 5. The CDR3 bases are TGCAGCGTTGAAGGCACAGGGGGAGTCTATGGCTACACCTTC. Its translation is CSVEGTGGVYGYTF.

This clone has a single count. This chain joins TRBV2 and TRBJ2-7, with TRBD1 as a possible D gene (6 bases). The CDR3 has 13 residues. CDR1 and CDR2 from the germline V gene are SNHLY and FYNNEI. Trimming removed 9 bases at V and 3 bases at J, with 15 bases between. The CDR3 here is CASRRQVNYEQYF. Here the CDR3 DNA reads TGTGCCAGTAGACGACAGGTTAACTACGAGCAGTACTTC. Using reference TRBV2 and TRBJ2-7 for the parts outside the CDR3, the full variable domain is EPEVTQTPSHQVTQMGQEVILRCVPISNHLYFYWYRQILGQKVEFLVSFYNNEISEKSEIFDDQFSVERPDGSNFTLKIRSTKLEDSAMYFCASRRQVNYEQYFGPGTRLTVT.

The chain is built from TRBV7-3 and TRBJ2-3; D perhaps matches TRBD2 (6 bases). Germline assignment: CDR1 SGHTA and CDR2 FQGTGA. The CDR3 has 15 amino acids. Trimming pared 0 bases from V and 11 bases from J, leaving 18 bases between. CDR3 nucleotide sequence: TGTGCCAGCAGCTTAACGCTCCTACTAGCTGGGCGGCAGTATTTT. Translation: CASSLTLLLAGRQYF.

V and J are TRBV9 and TRBJ1-3, with D uncertain. Trimming removed 3 bases at V and 1 base at J, with 8 bases between. Germline CDR1 SGDLS, CDR2 YYNGEE. The CDR3 runs to 14 residues. The CDR3 loop is CASSALGSGNTIYF. The CDR3 nucleotides are TGTGCCAGCAGCGCTCTAGGATCTGGAAACACCATATATTTT.

The rearrangement links TRBV4-1 to TRBJ1-2; D call uncertain. Deletions cut 0 bases from V and 9 bases from J, with 8 bases between. Germline assignment: CDR1 MGHRA and CDR2 YSYEKL. This CDR3 spans 12 amino acids. The CDR3 sequence is CASSQDPVSYTF. The CDR3 DNA is TGCGCCAGCAGCCAAGATCCCGTTAGCTACACCTTC.

CDR3 sequence reads: CASSLVGQGEETQYF. As DNA, the CDR3 is TGTGCCAGCAGCTTGGTGGGACAGGGAGAAGAGACCCAGTACTTC. The V and J genes are TRBV5-4 and TRBJ2-5; TRBD1 matches 9 bases. The germline CDR1 and CDR2 sequences are SGHNT and YYREEE (reference sequence). CDR3 length equals 15 residues. V trimming: 0 bases; J trimming: 3 bases; junction bases outside the gene matches: 3.

The CDR3 region has the DNA TGTGCCAGTAGTCCCCAAGGGGGGAACACTGAAGCTTTCTTT. Amino acids: CASSPQGGNTEAFF. The rearrangement joins TRBV19 to TRBJ1-1, with a possible D match to TRBD1 (6 bases). CDR1 is LNHDA and CDR2 is SQIVND in the germline V gene (reference sequence). The CDR3 covers 14 residues. Trimming took 5 bases from V and 1 from J, leaving 11 bases between them.

The table lists this clone with a count of one. This CDR3 reads CASRLGGLSSYEQYF. CDR3 DNA sequence: TGTGCCAGCAGGTTGGGAGGACTTAGCTCCTACGAGCAGTACTTC. J is TRBJ2-7 and V is TRBV7-6; D perhaps matches TRBD2 (6 bases). The germline CDR1 and CDR2 sequences are SGHVS and FNYEAQ. Trimming shortened V by 6 bases and J by 0 bases, and 15 bases separated the two germline ends. The CDR3 length is 15 residues. Looking up the rest from reference TRBV7-6 and TRBJ2-7 gives the full variable domain: GAGVSQSPRYKVTKRGQDVALRCDPISGHVSLYWYRQALGQGPEFLTYFNYEAQQDKSGLPNDRFSAERPEGSISTLTIQRTEQRDSAMYRCASRLGGLSSYEQYFGPGTRLTVT.

The chain links TRBV4-2 to TRBJ2-1; TRBD2 aligns across 11 bases. V gave up 1 base and J gave up 8 bases; unmatched junction bases: 1. Germline V gene lookup returns CDR1 LGHNA and CDR2 YNFKEQ. This CDR3 contains 14 residues. DNA of the CDR3: TGTGCCAGCAGCCAAGGACTAGCGGGGTATGAGCAGTTCTTC. Its translation: CASSQGLAGYEQFF.

V is TRBV28 and J is TRBJ1-1; D is ambiguous. The CDR3 is made up of 12 amino acids. Germline V gives CDR1 MDHEN, CDR2 SYDVKM. V dropped 3 bases and J dropped 4 bases, with 6 bases sitting between them. CDR3: CASSFRSTEAFF. The CDR3 bases are TGTGCCAGCAGTTTTCGGAGCACTGAAGCTTTCTTT.

The J gene is TRBJ2-4, the V gene TRBV2; 9 nucleotides align to TRBD1. The CDR3 consists of 15 residues. Germline V gene data show CDR1 as SNHLY and CDR2 as FYNNEI. The V gene end was trimmed by 3 bases and the J gene end by 3 bases; junction bases not matched to a gene: 3. The CDR3 DNA sequence: TGTGCCAGCAGTGAGGGACAGGGTGTCAAAAACATTCAGTACTTC. It encodes CASSEGQGVKNIQYF. The variable domain in full, completed from reference TRBV2 and TRBJ2-4, reads EPEVTQTPSHQVTQMGQEVILRCVPISNHLYFYWYRQILGQKVEFLVSFYNNEISEKSEIFDDQFSVERPDGSNFTLKIRSTKLEDSAMYFCASSEGQGVKNIQYFGAGTRLSVL.

The chain combines TRBV4-3 with TRBJ2-2; D is ambiguous. The germline V and J ends were trimmed by 0 bases and 5 bases, with 13 bases remaining between them. Germline values: CDR1 LGHNA, CDR2 YSLEER. This CDR3 has 16 amino acids. The DNA for the CDR3 is TGCGCCAGCAGCCAAGAACCCCTGTTGACTACCGGGGAGCTGTTTTTT. Protein: CASSQEPLLTTGELFF.

The V call is TRBV2, the J call TRBJ1-1, with 9 bases identical to TRBD1. From germline, CDR1 is SNHLY and CDR2 FYNNEI. CDR3 size: 13 residues. The trim removed 3 bases at V and 5 bases at J, leaving 1 base unmatched. The CDR3 sequence: CASSEGTGTEAFF. In DNA, the CDR3 is TGTGCCAGCAGTGAGGGGACAGGGACTGAAGCTTTCTTT.